The entry that follows covers one TCR beta chain sequence. What it recognizes is unknown. This sample was taken from a study of cytomegalovirus exposure and HLA in healthy donors. With 60 Vbeta and 13 Jbeta primers, the PCR was carried out. TCRdb's table, derived via immunoSEQ multiplex PCR, lists solely in-frame clones and lacks some. The repertoire holds roughly 110,000 clones, under 85% seen once, with roughly 4.4% in the top ten. Germline CDR1 and CDR2: SNHLY and FYNNEI. The CDR3 runs 13 residues. The ends lost 6 bases at V and 8 bases at J; junction bases unmatched: 5. At collection, donors were nominally healthy, but unrecorded immune exposures were probable. Overall study findings and caveats: Near-uniform donor sequencing depth was presumed by presence/absence analyses. Several of the most significant clusters appeared, in a later analysis, to be linked to common viral pathogens.

The sequencing sample was made of PBMCs. The TCR sequence derives from a man aged 25-40 years in good health and CMV-seropositive. The rearrangement uses TRBV2 and TRBJ2-2; 8 bases are shared with TRBD1. This CDR3 is CASSTDRGGELFF. Written as DNA, the CDR3 is TGTGCCAGCAGCACCGACAGGGGAGGGGAGCTGTTTTTT. The variable domain in full, completed from reference TRBV2 and TRBJ2-2, reads EPEVTQTPSHQVTQMGQEVILRCVPISNHLYFYWYRQILGQKVEFLVSFYNNEISEKSEIFDDQFSVERPDGSNFTLKIRSTKLEDSAMYFCASSTDRGGELFFGEGSRLTVL.